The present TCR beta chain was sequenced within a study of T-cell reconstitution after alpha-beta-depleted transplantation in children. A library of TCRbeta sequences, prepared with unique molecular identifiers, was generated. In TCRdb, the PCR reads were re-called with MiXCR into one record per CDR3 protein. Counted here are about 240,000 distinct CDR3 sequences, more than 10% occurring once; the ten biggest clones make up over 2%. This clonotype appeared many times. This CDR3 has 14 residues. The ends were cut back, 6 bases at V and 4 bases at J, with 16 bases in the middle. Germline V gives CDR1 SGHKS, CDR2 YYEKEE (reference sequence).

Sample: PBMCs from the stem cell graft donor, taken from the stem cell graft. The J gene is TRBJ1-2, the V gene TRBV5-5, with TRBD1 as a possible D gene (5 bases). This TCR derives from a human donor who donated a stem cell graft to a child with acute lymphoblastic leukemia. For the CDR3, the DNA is TGTGCCAGCACCCCGGACACCGCCTTCTATGGCTACACCTTC. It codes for CASTPDTAFYGYTF.